One sample yielded the 13 T cell receptor beta chains listed below, sequenced in a study of blood T cell repertoires in COVID-19. Data came from immunoSEQ multiplex PCR; TCRdb stores just in-frame clones and leaves some out. The table lists hundreds of thousands of clones, roughly nine tenths of them singletons. The sequencing input was PBMCs or T cells enriched from blood (not recorded which). The receptors here all came from a young woman with acute COVID-19.

The chain combines TRBV7-9 with TRBJ2-5, with 12 bases matching TRBD2. The germline V gene has CDR1 SEHNR and CDR2 FQNEAQ (reference sequence). J was trimmed by 5 bases and V by 5 bases; bases with no gene match: 6. The CDR3 is 15 residues long. CDR3 DNA sequence: TGTGCCAGCAGCAGAAGACTAGCGGGAGAGGAGACCCAGTACTTC. It codes for CASSRRLAGEETQYF.

The gene calls are TRBV7-2 and TRBJ1-2, with D hard to call. Germline V lookup: CDR1 SGHTA, CDR2 FQGNSA. CDR3 length: 12 residues. The V end lost 5 bases, the J end lost 5 bases, and 9 bases lay between the germline ends. The CDR3 loop is CASSPTEYGYTF. DNA for the CDR3: TGTGCCAGCAGCCCAACGGAGTATGGCTACACCTTC.

With respect to this clone: Other DNA sequences from this sample encode an identical CDR3 as well. The chain employs TRBV6-2 or TRBV6-3 and TRBJ1-6; 10 positions match TRBD1. The J segment lost 8 bases and the V segment lost 2 bases, leaving 0 bases of the junction unmatched. The germline V gene has CDR1 MNHEY and CDR2 SVGEGT. CDR3 size: 14 residues. This CDR3 reads CASSYGQGDSPLHF. CDR3 bases: TGTGCCAGCAGTTACGGACAGGGGGATTCACCCCTCCACTTT.

The chain employs TRBV5-1 and TRBJ1-2, with TRBD1 matching over 7 bases. Germline CDR1 and CDR2: SGHRS and YFSETQ. J gave up 3 bases and V 3 bases, and 5 bases lay outside the gene matches. The CDR3 consists of 14 residues. The CDR3 sequence: CASSSGQEHYGYTF. Here the CDR3 DNA reads TGCGCCAGCAGCTCTGGACAGGAGCACTATGGCTACACCTTC.

The chain combines TRBV18 with TRBJ2-1; 7 bases are shared with TRBD1. Germline V gene sequence: CDR1 KGHSH, CDR2 LQKENI. The J segment lost 1 base and the V segment lost 0 bases, leaving 6 bases of the junction unmatched. The CDR3 is 17 residues long. As DNA, the CDR3 is TGTGCCAGCTCACCACCCTATTACAGGGGTTCCTACAATGAGCAGTTCTTC. It is translated as CASSPPYYRGSYNEQFF.

V is TRBV27 and J is TRBJ1-6, with D perhaps matching TRBD1 (6 bases). V lost 7 bases and J 7 bases, leaving 26 bases between the germline ends. Germline V gene data show CDR1 as MNHEY and CDR2 as SMNVEV (reference sequence). CDR3 length equals 18 residues. The CDR3 region has the DNA TGTGCCAGCAAATCCGGGGCAGGGGAGTTCGGTGGAAATTCACCCCTCCACTTT. Amino acids: CASKSGAGEFGGNSPLHF.

This chain joins TRBV2 and TRBJ1-3; D is perhaps TRBD1 (6 bases). Germline loops: CDR1 SNHLY, CDR2 FYNNEI. There are 14 residues in the CDR3. V was trimmed by 5 bases and J by 0 bases, leaving 8 bases between them. The CDR3 nucleotides read TGTGCCAGCAGTACACAGGGCTCTGGAAACACCATATATTTT. This translates into CASSTQGSGNTIYF.

CDR3 protein: CAWTSGSSYEQYF. CDR3 DNA sequence: TGTGCCTGGACTAGCGGGAGCTCCTACGAGCAGTACTTC. This chain links TRBV30 with TRBJ2-7, with 10 bases lining up with TRBD2. The CDR3 has 13 residues. Germline-derived CDR1 and CDR2 are GTSNPN and SVGIG (reference sequence). J was trimmed by 0 bases and V by 4 bases; bases with no gene match: 0.

The V gene is TRBV3-1 (or the pseudogene TRBV3-2), the J gene TRBJ2-2, with D tentatively TRBD1 (5 bases). Germline-derived CDR1 and CDR2 are LGHDT and YNNKEL (reference sequence). The CDR3 covers 16 residues. The ends were cut back, 2 bases at V and 2 bases at J, with 12 bases in the middle. The CDR3 DNA sequence: TGTGCCAGCAGCCAATTGGGGCGGAAAAACACCGGGGAGCTGTTTTTT. Translation gives CASSQLGRKNTGELFF.

The J gene is TRBJ1-2, the V gene TRBV19, with 11 nucleotides matching TRBD1. This CDR3 spans 15 amino acids. The J segment lost 5 bases and the V segment lost 6 bases, leaving 8 bases of the junction unmatched. Germline values: CDR1 LNHDA, CDR2 SQIVND (reference sequence). The CDR3 loop is CASRSGQGVGYGYTF. CDR3 nucleotides: TGTGCCAGTAGATCGGGACAGGGGGTAGGATATGGCTACACCTTC.

This sequence joins TRBV2 and TRBJ1-4, with a weak D call TRBD1 (6 bases). The germline V and J ends were trimmed by 3 bases and 7 bases, with 21 bases remaining between them. From germline, CDR1 is SNHLY and CDR2 FYNNEI. This CDR3 has 17 amino acids. CDR3 amino acids: CASSDFSLTGGGEKLFF. As DNA, the CDR3 is TGTGCCAGCAGTGACTTTTCCCTGACGGGAGGGGGTGAAAAACTGTTTTTT.

This chain connects TRBV7-2 to TRBJ2-7; TRBD1 aligns across 7 bases. Germline CDR1 and CDR2: SGHTA and FQGNSA. V lost 5 bases to trimming and J lost 3 bases; unmatched junction nucleotides: 4. The CDR3 sequence is 13 residues long. The CDR3 sequence is CASSLGDSYEQYF. In DNA, the CDR3 is TGTGCCAGCAGCCTCGGGGACAGCTACGAGCAGTACTTC.

This clone has a handful of counts. This chain links TRBV4-1 with TRBJ1-1; TRBD1 might be the D (5 bases). Germline lookup yields CDR1 MGHRA and CDR2 YSYEKL. V lost 0 bases to trimming and J lost 2 bases, with 13 bases between them. The CDR3 sequence is 16 residues long. The CDR3 region has the DNA TGCGCCAGCAGCCAAGACGGCGGCACAGGAAACACTGAAGCTTTCTTT. Protein product: CASSQDGGTGNTEAFF.